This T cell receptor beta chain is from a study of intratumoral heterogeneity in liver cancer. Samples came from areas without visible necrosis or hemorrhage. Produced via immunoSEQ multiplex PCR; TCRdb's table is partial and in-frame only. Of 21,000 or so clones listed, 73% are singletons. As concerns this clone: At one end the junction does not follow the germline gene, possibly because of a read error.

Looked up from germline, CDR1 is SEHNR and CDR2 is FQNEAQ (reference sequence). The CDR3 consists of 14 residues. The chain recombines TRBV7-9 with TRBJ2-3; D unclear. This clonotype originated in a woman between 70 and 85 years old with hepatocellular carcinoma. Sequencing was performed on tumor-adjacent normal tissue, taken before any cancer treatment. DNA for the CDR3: TGTGCCAGCAGCATAGCCACTAACACAGATACGCAGTATTTT. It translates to CASSIATNTDTQYF.